The clone carrying this T cell receptor (beta chain) was counted many times. This entry is derived from a study of T-cell reconstitution after alpha-beta-depleted transplantation in children. TCRbeta library preparation incorporated unique molecular identifiers. TCRdb reanalysed the PCR reads using MiXCR and keeps one entry per CDR3 protein. The sample includes approximately 93,000 distinct CDR3 sequences, roughly 8.3% of them seen just once. Germline CDR1 reads MNHEY; CDR2 reads SMNVEV (reference sequence). V shed 6 bases and J shed 0 bases, with 15 bases lying between them. CDR3 length equals 15 residues.

This TCR came from a human donor who donated a stem cell graft to a child with congenital amegakaryocytic thrombocytopenia. Sequencing was performed on PBMCs from the stem cell graft donor, taken from the stem cell graft. The V call is TRBV27, the J call TRBJ2-7; no clear D gene. The CDR3 spells CASSGRRASSYEQYF. The CDR3 DNA reads as TGTGCCAGCAGCGGGCGCCGGGCGAGCTCCTACGAGCAGTACTTC.